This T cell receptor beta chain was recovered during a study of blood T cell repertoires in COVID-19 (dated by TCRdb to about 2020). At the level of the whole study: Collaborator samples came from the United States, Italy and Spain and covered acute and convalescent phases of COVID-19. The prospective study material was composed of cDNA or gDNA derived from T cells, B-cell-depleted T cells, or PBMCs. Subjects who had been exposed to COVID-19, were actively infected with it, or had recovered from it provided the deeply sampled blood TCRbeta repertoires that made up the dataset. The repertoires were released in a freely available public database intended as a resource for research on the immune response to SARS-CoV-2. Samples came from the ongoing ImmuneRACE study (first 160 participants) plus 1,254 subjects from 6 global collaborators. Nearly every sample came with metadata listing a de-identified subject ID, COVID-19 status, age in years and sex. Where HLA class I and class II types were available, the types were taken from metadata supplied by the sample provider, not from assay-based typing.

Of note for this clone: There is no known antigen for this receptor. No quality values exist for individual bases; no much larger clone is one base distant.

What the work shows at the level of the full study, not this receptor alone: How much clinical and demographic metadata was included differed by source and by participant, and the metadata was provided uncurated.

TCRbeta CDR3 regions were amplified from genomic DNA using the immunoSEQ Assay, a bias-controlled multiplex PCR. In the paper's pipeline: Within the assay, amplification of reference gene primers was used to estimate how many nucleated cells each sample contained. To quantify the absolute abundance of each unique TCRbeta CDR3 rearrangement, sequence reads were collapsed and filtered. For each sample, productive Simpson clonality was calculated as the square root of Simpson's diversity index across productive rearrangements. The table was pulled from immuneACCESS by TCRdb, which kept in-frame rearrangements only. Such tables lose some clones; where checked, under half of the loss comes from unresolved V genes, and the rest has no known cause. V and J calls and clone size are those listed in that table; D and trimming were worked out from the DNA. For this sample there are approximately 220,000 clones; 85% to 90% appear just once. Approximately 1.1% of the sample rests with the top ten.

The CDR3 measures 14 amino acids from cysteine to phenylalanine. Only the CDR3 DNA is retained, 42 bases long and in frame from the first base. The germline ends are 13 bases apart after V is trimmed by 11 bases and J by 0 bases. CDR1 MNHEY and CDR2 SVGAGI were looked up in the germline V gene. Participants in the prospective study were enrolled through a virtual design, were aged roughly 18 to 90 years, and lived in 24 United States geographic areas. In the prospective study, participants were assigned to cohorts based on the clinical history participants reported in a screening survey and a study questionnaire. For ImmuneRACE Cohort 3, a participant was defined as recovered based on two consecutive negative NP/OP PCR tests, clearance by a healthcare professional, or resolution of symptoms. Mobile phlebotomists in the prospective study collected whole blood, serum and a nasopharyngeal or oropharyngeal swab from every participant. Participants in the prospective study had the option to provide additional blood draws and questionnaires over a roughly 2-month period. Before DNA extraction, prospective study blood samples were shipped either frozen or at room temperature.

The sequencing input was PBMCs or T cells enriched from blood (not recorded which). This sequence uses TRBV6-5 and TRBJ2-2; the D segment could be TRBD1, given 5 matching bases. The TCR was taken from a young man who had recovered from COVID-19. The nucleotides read TGTGCCGTCCGGCCAGGGACGAACACCGGGGAGCTGTTTTTT. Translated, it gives CAVRPGTNTGELFF.